This entry lists 9 T cell receptor beta chains sequenced from one sample in a study of T cells after yellow fever vaccination. TCRdb itself ran the 5' RACE reads through MiXCR, one entry per CDR3 protein. Of a few hundred thousand distinct CDR3 sequences listed, around 3.6% are singletons. Source: PBMCs, taken on the day of the yellow fever booster vaccination. Receptors originate from a man between 18 and 35 years old who received the YFV17D yellow fever vaccine.

In its sample, this clonotype was seen many times. The V gene is TRBV6-1, the J gene TRBJ1-2; D gene unclear. Per the germline V gene, CDR1 is MNHNS and CDR2 is SASEGT. Trimming removed 1 base at V and 2 bases at J, with 11 bases between. The CDR3 extends over 15 amino acids. The CDR3 is CASSEEAGLNYGYTF. As DNA, the CDR3 is TGTGCCAGCAGTGAAGAAGCAGGTTTAAACTATGGCTACACCTTC.

This chain joins TRBV5-6 and TRBJ1-2, with D unclear. Germline V gives CDR1 SGHDT, CDR2 YYEEEE. The V gene lost 5 bases and the J gene lost 8 bases, with 19 bases spanning the gap. The CDR3 has 14 amino acids. CDR3 sequence reads: CASRPPGRPVGYTF. CDR3 nucleotide sequence: TGTGCCAGCAGACCTCCCGGGAGGCCGGTAGGCTACACCTTC.

The V call is TRBV5-5, the J call TRBJ2-1; 14 bases line up with TRBD2. CDR1 is SGHKS, CDR2 YYEKEE, per germline (reference sequence). After removal of 4 bases from V and 3 bases from J, the junction contained 6 bases not matched to a gene. The CDR3 sequence is 17 residues long. The CDR3 coding sequence is TGTGCCAGCAGCCCCAGGACTAGCGGGGGGCACTACAATGAGCAGTTCTTC. Its translation: CASSPRTSGGHYNEQFF.

The CDR3 region has the DNA TGCGCCAGCAGTCGGATCGGCGGAGGGGACTATGGCTACACCTTC. Encoded protein: CASSRIGGGDYGYTF. The chain couples TRBV5-1 to TRBJ1-2, with a possible D match to TRBD1 (5 bases). This CDR3 region has 15 residues. V lost 5 bases and J lost 3, with 17 bases in between. CDR1 is SGHRS, CDR2 YFSETQ, per germline. Complete variable domain (other parts from reference TRBV5-1 and TRBJ1-2): KAGVTQTPRYLIKTRGQQVTLSCSPISGHRSVSWYQQTPGQGLQFLFEYFSETQRNKGNFPGRFSGRQFSNSRSEMNVSTLELGDSALYLCASSRIGGGDYGYTFGSGTRLTVV.

This clonotype was recorded at least ten times. V is TRBV24-1 and J is TRBJ1-1; D gene unclear. Trimming stripped 4 bases from V and 5 bases from J, with 10 bases between. Germline assignment: CDR1 KGHDR and CDR2 SFDVKD. This CDR3 has 13 amino acids. CDR3 protein: CATSEGVRTEAFF. The CDR3 DNA reads TGTGCCACCAGTGAGGGCGTTAGGACTGAAGCTTTCTTT.

This clonotype was seen repeatedly, ten times or more. This chain uses TRBV7-2 with TRBJ1-2; tentative D call: TRBD1 (5 bases). CDR1 is SGHTA and CDR2 is FQGNSA in the germline V gene. The CDR3 is 14 amino acids. V shed 6 bases and J shed 2 bases, with 13 bases lying between them. The CDR3 loop reads CASSPRGGNYGYTF. The CDR3 nucleotides are TGTGCCAGCAGTCCTAGGGGTGGAAACTATGGCTACACCTTC.

The V gene is TRBV29-1, the J gene TRBJ2-7; 9 bases agree with TRBD1. The germline V gene encodes CDR1 SQVTM and CDR2 ANQGSEA. With 4 bases clipped from V and 7 bases from J, the junction kept 5 bases outside the gene matches. This CDR3 has 12 amino acids. In nucleotides, the CDR3 is TGCAGCGTTGCCACAGGGGGCCGGGAGCAGTACGTC. Translated: CSVATGGREQYV.

In its sample, this clonotype was seen many times. V and J are TRBV20-1 and TRBJ2-7; TRBD2 agrees at 8 bases. Trimming removed 6 bases from V and 3 bases from J; junction bases left unmatched: 13. The CDR3 runs to 15 residues. Germline assignment: CDR1 DFQATT and CDR2 SNEGSKA (reference sequence). Written as DNA, the CDR3 is TGCAGTGCGGAACCTCCTCGCGGGGGGAGCTACGAGCAGTACTTC. It specifies CSAEPPRGGSYEQYF.

The table lists this clonotype with many counts. CDR3 loop: CASSQQGSGRNQPQHF. In nucleotides, the CDR3 is TGCGCCAGCAGCCAACAGGGAAGTGGGCGCAATCAGCCCCAGCATTTT. The J gene is TRBJ1-5, the V gene TRBV4-1, with D perhaps matching TRBD1 (5 bases). The CDR3 is 16 residues long. V was pared by 2 bases and J by 2 bases, with 13 bases between. CDR1 is MGHRA and CDR2 is YSYEKL in the germline V gene.